This passage covers 24 T cell receptor beta chains from one sample sequenced in a study of blood T cell repertoires in COVID-19. Generated by immunoSEQ multiplex PCR, the TCRdb table keeps only in-frame clones and is missing some. The repertoire holds about 80,000 clones, with 78% as singletons. The specimen sequenced was peripheral blood. These receptors were taken from a human donor in a cohort sampled during active COVID-19.

This chain uses TRBV4-2 with TRBJ1-6; weak D call: TRBD1 (6 bases). Germline V gene data show CDR1 as LGHNA and CDR2 as YNFKEQ. The V end was cut by 0 bases, the J end by 9 bases, with 24 bases between. The CDR3 loop spans 19 amino acids. The CDR3 DNA follows: TGTGCCAGCAGCCAAGATGTGTGGTCTCCCCAGGGGCAGATTTCACCCCTCCACTTT. Its translation is CASSQDVWSPQGQISPLHF.

The chain is built from TRBV6-2 or TRBV6-3 and TRBJ2-2, with D possibly being TRBD2 (5 bases). V was shortened by 5 bases and J by 8 bases, with 12 bases between the two germline ends. CDR1 MNHEY and CDR2 SVGEGT come from the germline V gene. The CDR3 sequence is 13 residues long. CDR3 sequence: CASSIYPGGELFF. CDR3 sequence (DNA): TGTGCCAGCAGTATATACCCGGGGGGGGAGCTGTTTTTT.

There are a few counts of this clone. The chain carries TRBV25-1 and TRBJ2-3, with 11 bases identical to TRBD2. CDR3 length: 17 residues. The ends lost 4 bases at V and 0 bases at J; junction bases unmatched: 6. Looked up from germline, CDR1 is MGHDK and CDR2 is SYGVNS. The chain's CDR3 is CASSALAGGYSTDTQYF. In nucleotides, the CDR3 is TGTGCCAGCAGTGCGCTAGCGGGGGGTTATAGCACAGATACGCAGTATTTT.

This clone appeared a single time. V is TRBV5-6 and J is TRBJ2-1, with TRBD2 matching 9 bases. After removal of 3 bases from V and 8 bases from J, the junction contained 15 bases not matched to a gene. CDR1 SGHDT and CDR2 YYEEEE come from the germline V gene. The CDR3 totals 17 residues. CDR3 in amino acids: CASSSGVGLAPFDEQFF. DNA for the CDR3: TGTGCCAGCAGCTCTGGGGTTGGACTAGCGCCCTTCGATGAGCAGTTCTTC.

The chain recombines TRBV6-6 with TRBJ2-3; TRBD2 aligns across 14 bases. The CDR3 totals 18 residues. CDR1 is MNHNY and CDR2 is SVGAGI in the germline V gene (reference sequence). With V trimmed by 5 bases and J by 4 bases, 11 bases remained unmatched. The CDR3 spells CASSHGSGTSGGADTQYF. The CDR3 bases are TGTGCCAGCAGTCACGGGTCGGGGACTAGCGGGGGAGCAGATACGCAGTATTTT.

The V and J genes are TRBV10-2 and TRBJ1-2; possible D gene TRBD1, 5 bases. The CDR3 runs to 14 residues. Trimming cost V 6 bases and J 4 bases, with 15 bases left between them. Germline V lookup: CDR1 WSHSY, CDR2 SAAADI. CDR3 bases: TGCGCCAGCAGCTCCGGGACTGACCTCTATGGCTACACCTTC. It encodes CASSSGTDLYGYTF.

The chain combines TRBV7-2 with TRBJ1-4; D remains ambiguous. V was shortened by 1 base and J by 2 bases, with 8 bases between the two germline ends. Germline V gene lookup returns CDR1 SGHTA and CDR2 FQGNSA. The CDR3 consists of 15 residues. In DNA form, the CDR3 reads TGTGCCAGCAGCTTAGTTCCCATCACTAATGAAAAACTGTTTTTT. Encoded protein: CASSLVPITNEKLFF.

The chain employs TRBV5-4 and TRBJ2-3; D is possibly TRBD2 (6 bases). Germline CDR1 SGHNT, CDR2 YYREEE (reference sequence). This CDR3 has 15 residues. Trimming stripped 0 bases from V and 6 bases from J, with 14 bases between. CDR3 in amino acids: CASSLVGGSGDTQYF. The CDR3 DNA reads as TGTGCCAGCAGCTTGGTGGGTGGGAGCGGGGATACGCAGTATTTT.

This rearrangement joins TRBV18 to TRBJ2-1, with 12 bases aligning to TRBD2. Per the germline V gene, CDR1 is KGHSH and CDR2 is LQKENI. This CDR3 is built from 14 residues. J was trimmed by 7 bases and V by 5 bases; bases with no gene match: 3. DNA of the CDR3: TGTGCCAGCTCAGGACTAGCGGGGACTAATGAGCAGTTCTTC. It translates to CASSGLAGTNEQFF.

The chain recombines TRBV10-3 with TRBJ1-6; no reliable D call. Germline assignment: CDR1 ENHRY and CDR2 SYGVKD. The CDR3 is 13 residues long. V was clipped by 11 bases and J by 0 bases, with 8 bases between them. The CDR3 bases are TGTGCCGGCCGGGACTCCTATAATTCACCCCTCCACTTT. Translated: CAGRDSYNSPLHF.

The CDR3 loop reads CASSVYRGSDTQYF. CDR3 in DNA: TGTGCCAGCAGTGTTTACAGGGGGTCGGATACGCAGTATTTT. The V and J genes are TRBV2 and TRBJ2-3, with 8 bases that match TRBD1. The length of the CDR3 is 14 residues. Germline V CDR1 and CDR2: SNHLY, FYNNEI. After removal of 4 bases from V and 6 bases from J, the junction contained 6 bases not matched to a gene.

The V call is TRBV5-1, the J call TRBJ1-5, with D unclear. CDR3 length: 15 amino acids. Trimming took 4 bases from V and 6 from J, leaving 17 bases between them. Germline CDR1 and CDR2: SGHRS and YFSETQ. This CDR3 is CASSPLAREGQPQHF. The CDR3 DNA follows: TGCGCCAGCAGCCCGCTCGCCCGGGAGGGTCAGCCCCAGCATTTT.

V gene TRBV28 combines with J gene TRBJ2-3, with 7 bases that match TRBD2. J lost 2 bases, V lost 7 bases, and 6 bases had no gene match. Germline V CDR1 and CDR2: MDHEN, SYDVKM. The CDR3 consists of 14 residues. CDR3 region: CASTIGGFTDTQYF. The CDR3 DNA sequence: TGTGCCAGCACCATCGGGGGGTTCACAGATACGCAGTATTTT.

The gene calls are TRBV9 and TRBJ2-4, with TRBD1 identical over 7 bases. Germline trimming cut 0 bases from V and 5 bases from J; bases unmatched to any gene: 2. CDR3 size: 14 residues. Germline V gene sequence: CDR1 SGDLS, CDR2 YYNGEE. CDR3 sequence reads: CASSVDQGENIQYF. Written as DNA, the CDR3 is TGTGCCAGCAGCGTAGATCAGGGGGAAAACATTCAGTACTTC.

This clone was counted once. The chain recombines TRBV7-9 with TRBJ1-1; TRBD1 is a possible D gene (5 bases). Trimming stripped 3 bases from V and 0 bases from J, with 8 bases between. CDR1 is SEHNR and CDR2 is FQNEAQ in the germline V gene (reference sequence). This CDR3 is 14 amino acids long. CDR3 protein: CASSFGGLNTEAFF. CDR3 bases: TGTGCCAGCAGCTTCGGGGGACTGAACACTGAAGCTTTCTTT.

This rearrangement joins TRBV5-4 to TRBJ2-5, with TRBD2 identical over 13 bases. Germline V gene sequence: CDR1 SGHNT, CDR2 YYREEE (reference sequence). The CDR3 runs 15 residues. V trimming: 2 bases; J trimming: 4 bases; junction bases outside the gene matches: 2. CDR3 nucleotide sequence: TGTGCCAGCAGCTTCGGACTAGCGGGAGTAGAGACCCAGTACTTC. It codes for CASSFGLAGVETQYF.

This clone has a single count. The V call is TRBV19, the J call TRBJ2-6; TRBD1 is a possible D gene (6 bases). The germline CDR1 and CDR2 sequences are LNHDA and SQIVND (reference sequence). Trimming took 3 bases from V and 5 from J, leaving 17 bases between them. The CDR3 consists of 17 residues. The CDR3 region has the DNA TGTGCCAGTAGTATCGAGACAGGCGCTCTTCGGGCCAACGTCCTGACTTTC. It codes for CASSIETGALRANVLTF.

The chain is built from TRBV4-1 and TRBJ1-2; tentative D call: TRBD1 (5 bases). The CDR3 contains 14 residues. Looked up from germline, CDR1 is MGHRA and CDR2 is YSYEKL. Between the trimmed V and J ends, which lost 1 base and 2 bases, there was a span of 8 bases. CDR3 DNA: TGCGCCAGCAGCCAAGTGGGGGGGAACTATGGCTACACCTTC. Translation: CASSQVGGNYGYTF.

The chain carries TRBV7-8 and TRBJ2-3, with a possible D match to TRBD1 (7 bases). Trimming removed 4 bases at V and 6 bases at J, with 17 bases between. CDR3 length: 15 residues. Germline V CDR1 and CDR2: SGHVS, FQNEAQ. The CDR3 DNA reads as TGTGCCAGCAGCTGCCCAGGGGGGACGACGGATACGCAGTATTTT. Translating gives CASSCPGGTTDTQYF.

V usage is TRBV5-8 and J usage is TRBJ2-7, with TRBD2 as a possible D gene (6 bases). Germline CDR1 reads SGHTS; CDR2 reads YDEGEE. The V gene lost 4 bases and the J gene lost 3 bases, with 14 bases spanning the gap. The CDR3 spans 14 residues. This CDR3 reads CASSPWGRFYEQYF. For the CDR3, the DNA is TGTGCCAGCAGCCCCTGGGGGAGGTTCTACGAGCAGTACTTC.

The J gene is TRBJ1-4, the V gene TRBV7-2; D is perhaps TRBD1 (6 bases). Trimming cost V 2 bases and J 10 bases, with 14 bases left between them. This CDR3 is built from 14 residues. Germline V lookup: CDR1 SGHTA, CDR2 FQGNSA. The CDR3 DNA follows: TGTGCCAGCAGCTTAACTGGGGGCGACGGAAAACTGTTTTTT. It translates to CASSLTGGDGKLFF.

The chain uses TRBV24-1 and TRBJ2-1; 7 bases fit TRBD2. J lost 8 bases, V lost 3 bases, and 15 bases had no gene match. Looked up from germline, CDR1 is KGHDR and CDR2 is SFDVKD. The CDR3 is 17 residues long. CDR3 in amino acids: CATSDPLTGGGLDEQFF. The CDR3 coding sequence is TGTGCCACCAGTGATCCCCTGACGGGAGGTGGGTTGGATGAGCAGTTCTTC.

This chain uses TRBV4-1 with TRBJ1-5, with 7 bases fitting TRBD1. Trimming took 1 base from V and 2 from J; bases not matched to a gene: 8. Germline V lookup: CDR1 MGHRA, CDR2 YSYEKL. The CDR3 extends over 17 amino acids. The CDR3 loop is CASSQAIFDRGNQPQHF. The CDR3 region has the DNA TGCGCCAGCAGCCAAGCCATCTTTGACAGGGGCAATCAGCCCCAGCATTTT.

The V and J genes are TRBV11-3 and TRBJ2-5; D perhaps matches TRBD2 (6 bases). This CDR3 comprises 14 residues. The V end lost 4 bases, the J end lost 1 base, and 10 bases lay between the germline ends. Germline values: CDR1 SGHNT, CDR2 YENEEA. CDR3 coding DNA: TGTGCCAGCAGCTCACGCGGGGTCCAAGAGACCCAGTACTTC. It yields the protein CASSSRGVQETQYF.